A selection of T cell receptor beta chains follows, all from one sample in a study of PD-1 blockade in classical Hodgkin lymphoma. Method: immunoSEQ multiplex PCR; TCRdb's copy keeps in-frame clones and lacks some. Counted here are 90,000 to 140,000 clones, roughly 90% occurring once; the ten biggest clones make up around 19%. The sequencing here drew on peripheral blood mononuclear cells (PBMCs), taken before the fourth cycle of nivolumab. The receptor set was obtained from a human donor with classical Hodgkin lymphoma. Each CDR3 is given with its conserved first and last residue. A D gene is named only where the DNA matches it firmly. For some rows the clone size is stated as once, few or many, or as a class when expanded; others skip it.

CDR3aa: CASSGDRLSYEQYF
CDR3nt: TGTGCCAGCAGCGGGGACAGGCTTTCCTACGAGCAGTACTTC
d_gene: TRBD1
j_gene: TRBJ2-7
v_gene: TRBV2
abundance: NA

CDR3aa: CASSLEVDEQYF
CDR3nt: TGTGCCAGCAGCCTCGAGGTAGACGAGCAGTACTTC
d_gene: NA
j_gene: TRBJ2-7
v_gene: TRBV7-9
abundance: NA

CDR3aa: CASSSTGGPYGYTF
CDR3nt: TGTGCCAGCAGCTCGACAGGGGGCCCCTATGGCTACACCTTC
d_gene: TRBD1
j_gene: TRBJ1-2
v_gene: TRBV11-2
abundance: NA

CDR3aa: CASSPPRGATNEKLFF
CDR3nt: TGTGCCAGCTCACCACCGCGGGGGGCCACTAATGAAAAACTGTTTTTT
d_gene: NA
j_gene: TRBJ1-4
v_gene: TRBV18
abundance: NA

CDR3aa: CASSQSRSGGYTF
CDR3nt: TGTGCCAGCAGCCAATCCAGGTCCGGCGGCTACACCTTC
d_gene: NA
j_gene: TRBJ1-2
v_gene: TRBV16
abundance: NA

CDR3aa: CASSIQTGAGEQYF
CDR3nt: TGTGCCAGCAGCATTCAGACAGGGGCGGGGGAGCAGTACTTC
d_gene: TRBD1
j_gene: TRBJ2-7
v_gene: TRBV7-6
abundance: few

CDR3aa: CASSQIGAGPRNTGELFF
CDR3nt: TGCGCCAGCAGTCAAATAGGGGCAGGACCCCGGAACACCGGGGAGCTGTTTTTT
d_gene: NA
j_gene: TRBJ2-2
v_gene: TRBV23-1
abundance: NA

CDR3aa: CASSLVGYSASGNTIYF
CDR3nt: TGTGCCAGCAGTTTAGTGGGGTATTCCGCTTCTGGAAACACCATATATTTT
d_gene: NA
j_gene: TRBJ1-3
v_gene: TRBV28
abundance: NA

CDR3aa: CASSQVLAEVVTDTQYF
CDR3nt: TGCGCCAGCAGCCAAGTCTTGGCCGAGGTAGTGACAGATACGCAGTATTTT
d_gene: NA
j_gene: TRBJ2-3
v_gene: TRBV4-1
abundance: NA

CDR3aa: CASSQGTANQPQHF
CDR3nt: TGTGCCAGCAGTCAAGGGACGGCCAATCAGCCCCAGCATTTT
d_gene: NA
j_gene: TRBJ1-5
v_gene: TRBV2
abundance: NA

CDR3aa: CASSYGGTGFYEQYF
CDR3nt: TGTGCCAGCAGTTACGGAGGAACAGGGTTCTACGAGCAGTACTTC
d_gene: NA
j_gene: TRBJ2-7
v_gene: TRBV6-5
abundance: NA

CDR3aa: CSVGTSGSTYEQYF
CDR3nt: TGCAGCGTTGGGACTAGCGGGAGTACCTACGAGCAGTACTTC
d_gene: TRBD2
j_gene: TRBJ2-7
v_gene: TRBV29-1
abundance: NA

CDR3aa: CASSLAGANVLTF
CDR3nt: TGTGCCAGCAGCTTAGCTGGGGCCAACGTCCTGACTTTC
d_gene: NA
j_gene: TRBJ2-6
v_gene: TRBV11-2
abundance: NA

CDR3aa: CASSPRGGSLNEQFF
CDR3nt: TGTGCCAGCAGCCCTAGGGGCGGGAGTTTGAATGAGCAGTTCTTC
d_gene: TRBD2
j_gene: TRBJ2-1
v_gene: TRBV7-2
abundance: NA

CDR3aa: CASSVELAGRGTYNEQFF
CDR3nt: TGTGCCAGCAGCGTAGAGCTAGCGGGAAGGGGGACCTACAATGAGCAGTTCTTC
d_gene: TRBD2
j_gene: TRBJ2-1
v_gene: TRBV9
abundance: NA

CDR3aa: CASSLWENNSPLHF
CDR3nt: TGTGCCAGCAGTTTATGGGAGAATAATTCACCCCTCCACTTT
d_gene: NA
j_gene: TRBJ1-6
v_gene: TRBV28
abundance: once

CDR3aa: CASSLSLAGGNEQFF
CDR3nt: TGTGCCAGCAGCTTAAGCCTAGCGGGAGGGAATGAGCAGTTCTTC
d_gene: TRBD2
j_gene: TRBJ2-1
v_gene: TRBV13
abundance: once

CDR3aa: CAWTDGPYNEQFF
CDR3nt: TGTGCCTGGACCGACGGGCCCTACAATGAGCAGTTCTTC
d_gene: NA
j_gene: TRBJ2-1
v_gene: TRBV30
abundance: NA

CDR3aa: CASSYQEGQGFYEQYF
CDR3nt: TGTGCCAGCAGTTACCAAGAGGGACAGGGGTTCTACGAGCAGTACTTC
d_gene: TRBD1
j_gene: TRBJ2-7
v_gene: TRBV6-5
abundance: NA

CDR3aa: CASEVLTNTEAFF
CDR3nt: TGTGCCAGCGAAGTATTGACGAACACTGAAGCTTTCTTT
d_gene: NA
j_gene: TRBJ1-1
v_gene: TRBV2
abundance: NA

CDR3aa: CASIKRDRGIYEQYF
CDR3nt: TGTGCCAGCATTAAGCGGGACAGGGGAATCTACGAGCAGTACTTC
d_gene: TRBD1
j_gene: TRBJ2-7
v_gene: TRBV6-5
abundance: few

CDR3aa: CTSSQDSPAWGTQWTSVPQFF
CDR3nt: TGCACCAGCAGCCAAGACTCCCCGGCCTGGGGTACCCAATGGACTAGCGTACCGCAGTTCTTC
d_gene: NA
j_gene: TRBJ2-1
v_gene: TRBV1
abundance: NA

CDR3aa: CASRTSGSPEQYF
CDR3nt: TGTGCCAGTCGGACTAGCGGGAGTCCGGAGCAGTACTTC
d_gene: TRBD2
j_gene: TRBJ2-7
v_gene: TRBV28
abundance: NA

CDR3aa: CASSLAPGRNNEQFF
CDR3nt: TGTGCCAGCAGTTTAGCCCCAGGAAGGAACAATGAGCAGTTCTTC
d_gene: NA
j_gene: TRBJ2-1
v_gene: TRBV27
abundance: NA

CDR3aa: CASSLSAIPYEQYF
CDR3nt: TGTGCCAGCAGTTTATCAGCCATTCCCTACGAGCAGTACTTC
d_gene: NA
j_gene: TRBJ2-7
v_gene: TRBV27
abundance: few

CDR3aa: CASSVGVGSGEQFF
CDR3nt: TGTGCCAGCAGCGTTGGGGTTGGGTCGGGTGAGCAGTTCTTC
d_gene: NA
j_gene: TRBJ2-1
v_gene: TRBV7-7
abundance: NA

CDR3aa: CSVDLGQGASTDTQYF
CDR3nt: TGCAGCGTTGACCTAGGGCAGGGGGCTTCCACAGATACGCAGTATTTT
d_gene: TRBD1
j_gene: TRBJ2-3
v_gene: TRBV29-1
abundance: few

CDR3aa: CAISETGNQPQHF
CDR3nt: TGTGCCATCAGTGAGACAGGGAATCAGCCCCAGCATTTT
d_gene: NA
j_gene: TRBJ1-5
v_gene: TRBV10-3
abundance: NA

CDR3aa: CASSDGLAGVEDTQYF
CDR3nt: TGTGCCAGCAGCGACGGACTAGCGGGAGTGGAAGATACGCAGTATTTT
d_gene: TRBD2
j_gene: TRBJ2-3
v_gene: TRBV7-6
abundance: NA

CDR3aa: CASSRPGLRYGYTF
CDR3nt: TGTGCCAGTAGTCGCCCGGGGCTTCGATATGGCTACACCTTC
d_gene: NA
j_gene: TRBJ1-2
v_gene: TRBV19
abundance: NA

CDR3aa: CASSFGTSGYEQYF
CDR3nt: TGCGCCAGCAGCTTTGGGACTAGCGGCTACGAGCAGTACTTC
d_gene: TRBD2
j_gene: TRBJ2-7
v_gene: TRBV5-1
abundance: NA

CDR3aa: CASSPALGWGHEQYF
CDR3nt: TGTGCCAGCAGCCCAGCTTTGGGTTGGGGCCACGAGCAGTACTTC
d_gene: NA
j_gene: TRBJ2-7
v_gene: TRBV5-6
abundance: NA

CDR3aa: CASSLSAGLRTQETQYF
CDR3nt: TGTGCCAGCAGCTTATCGGCTGGACTTCGAACGCAAGAGACCCAGTACTTC
d_gene: NA
j_gene: TRBJ2-5
v_gene: TRBV7-6
abundance: NA

CDR3aa: CATSPAGNTEAFF
CDR3nt: TGTGCCACCAGCCCTGCAGGAAACACTGAAGCTTTCTTT
d_gene: NA
j_gene: TRBJ1-1
v_gene: TRBV15
abundance: few

CDR3aa: CAWSGGVLNTEAFF
CDR3nt: TGTGCCTGGTCGGGGGGCGTTCTGAACACTGAAGCTTTCTTT
d_gene: NA
j_gene: TRBJ1-1
v_gene: TRBV30
abundance: NA

CDR3aa: CASSPLKAQTEAFF
CDR3nt: TGTGCCAGCTCACCCCTGAAGGCCCAGACTGAAGCTTTCTTT
d_gene: NA
j_gene: TRBJ1-1
v_gene: TRBV18
abundance: NA

CDR3aa: CASSFGDRGLSTDTQYF
CDR3nt: TGTGCCAGCAGTTTCGGGGACAGGGGACTTAGCACAGATACGCAGTATTTT
d_gene: TRBD1
j_gene: TRBJ2-3
v_gene: TRBV28
abundance: NA

CDR3aa: CASSQDRGTGYNEQFF
CDR3nt: TGCGCCAGCAGCCAAGACAGGGGGACAGGTTACAATGAGCAGTTCTTC
d_gene: TRBD1
j_gene: TRBJ2-1
v_gene: TRBV4-1
abundance: once